The 13 T cell receptor beta chains below come from one sample, sequenced in a study of Graves' ophthalmopathy and Graves' hyperthyroidism. Amplification targeted the TCR beta CDR3 regions, with RNA transcripts as the source material. RT-PCR in the first round used HTBI primers; a second-round multiplex PCR followed. Each CDR3 protein is one row after TCRdb ran MiXCR on the multiplex PCR reads. Here the sample spans a few hundred thousand distinct CDR3 sequences, about 18% being singletons. Sequencing was performed on peripheral blood. These receptors all come from an adult woman with stable Graves' hyperthyroidism.

This clonotype has a count of ten or more. The chain employs TRBV9 and TRBJ2-4; D might be TRBD2 (5 bases). The CDR3 length is 15 residues. CDR1 and CDR2 (germline): SGDLS, YYNGEE. Trimming shortened V by 4 bases and J by 1 base, and 12 bases separated the two germline ends. The CDR3 loop is CASSPPGSAKNIQYF. The CDR3, as DNA: TGTGCCAGCAGCCCGCCGGGGTCGGCCAAAAACATTCAGTACTTC.

This clonotype was observed many times. The CDR3, as DNA: TGCAGCGTGAAAGGACAAGCCGCCTACGAGCAGTACTTC. It specifies CSVKGQAAYEQYF. The chain is built from TRBV29-1 and TRBJ2-7; possible D gene TRBD1, 5 bases. Between the trimmed V and J ends, which lost 6 bases and 2 bases, there was a span of 14 bases. Germline CDR1 SQVTM, CDR2 ANQGSEA. The CDR3 consists of 13 residues.

This clonotype has a count of ten or more. This chain joins TRBV12-3 or TRBV12-4 and TRBJ1-2; TRBD1 aligns across 10 bases. Trimming removed 6 bases from V and 8 bases from J; junction bases left unmatched: 12. This CDR3 comprises 15 residues. In nucleotides, the CDR3 is TGTGCCAGCAGACCAACACGGACAGGGGGTTTGGGCTACACCTTC. Translating gives CASRPTRTGGLGYTF.

This clonotype turned up a few times. The chain carries TRBV19 and TRBJ2-7; D perhaps matches TRBD2 (7 bases). V dropped 5 bases and J dropped 5 bases, with 19 bases sitting between them. The CDR3 consists of 15 residues. Germline values: CDR1 LNHDA, CDR2 SQIVND (reference sequence). The CDR3 is CASSPTWEGDNEQYF. The CDR3 coding sequence is TGTGCCAGTAGTCCCACCTGGGAGGGGGACAACGAGCAGTACTTC.

Many counts were recorded for this clonotype. This chain uses TRBV13 with TRBJ1-2; D gene unclear. Germline CDR1 and CDR2: PRHDT and FYEKMQ (reference sequence). The CDR3 sequence is 14 residues long. V was pared by 3 bases and J by 4 bases, with 12 bases between. The chain's CDR3 is CASSFGQPIYGYTF. The CDR3 DNA reads TGTGCCAGCAGCTTCGGGCAGCCTATCTATGGCTACACCTTC.

Ten or more counts support this clonotype. V usage is TRBV11-2 and J usage is TRBJ2-5; 13 bases fit TRBD2. Germline CDR1 SGHAT, CDR2 FQNNGV. Unmatched junction bases numbered 8, after V lost 6 bases and J lost 7 bases. The CDR3 sequence is 15 residues long. The CDR3 spells CASSRTSGSGGTQYF. DNA of the CDR3: TGTGCCAGCAGTCGGACTAGCGGGAGTGGGGGGACCCAGTACTTC.

This clonotype appeared many times. The V call is TRBV20-1, the J call TRBJ2-7, with 11 bases lining up with TRBD2. The trim removed 4 bases at V and 4 bases at J, leaving 6 bases unmatched. This CDR3 is 14 amino acids long. Germline CDR1 reads DFQATT; CDR2 reads SNEGSKA (reference sequence). In DNA form, the CDR3 reads TGCAGTGCTAAACTAGCGGGAGTCCCGTACGAGCAGTACTTC. This gives the protein CSAKLAGVPYEQYF.

The rearrangement uses TRBV12-5 and TRBJ1-1; D gene ambiguous. The V gene lost 9 bases and the J gene lost 4 bases, with 18 bases spanning the gap. Germline CDR1 is LGHNT and CDR2 is FRNRAP. The CDR3 totals 14 residues. For the CDR3, the DNA is TGTGCTAGCAAACCGGGCCCCGCGAGCACTGAAGCTTTCTTT. It specifies CASKPGPASTEAFF.

This clonotype was seen ten or more times. V is TRBV5-1 and J is TRBJ1-2, with TRBD1 matching 7 bases. Losses at the gene ends were 4 bases for V and 5 bases for J; bases not matched to a gene: 8. The germline V gene has CDR1 SGHRS and CDR2 YFSETQ. The CDR3 runs 14 residues. CDR3 in amino acids: CASSLAGGVYGYTF. CDR3 sequence (DNA): TGCGCCAGCAGCCTGGCAGGGGGTGTATATGGCTACACCTTC.

The table lists this clonotype with many counts. The rearrangement joins TRBV4-3 to TRBJ2-7; D uncertain. V lost 1 base and J lost 2, with 12 bases in between. Germline CDR1 reads LGHNA; CDR2 reads YSLEER. CDR3 length equals 15 residues. CDR3: CASSQAVYPTYEQYF. The CDR3 coding sequence is TGCGCCAGCAGCCAAGCGGTCTACCCCACCTACGAGCAGTACTTC.

This clonotype appeared many times. The chain employs TRBV29-1 and TRBJ2-7; TRBD1 matches 7 bases. This CDR3 comprises 13 residues. V lost 3 bases to trimming and J lost 6 bases; unmatched junction nucleotides: 8. CDR1 SQVTM and CDR2 ANQGSEA come from the germline V gene. The CDR3 loop reads CSVDEQGFGEQYF. The CDR3 coding sequence is TGCAGCGTTGACGAACAGGGGTTCGGCGAGCAGTACTTC.

This clonotype was picked up many times. The chain couples TRBV4-3 to TRBJ2-5; D tentatively fits TRBD1 or TRBD2 (5 bases each). Germline-derived CDR1 and CDR2 are LGHNA and YSLEER. CDR3 length: 15 residues. Trimming took off 4 bases at V and 7 bases at J, with 19 bases between the two ends. As DNA, the CDR3 is TGCGCCAGCAGCCCCAATAGAGGGGTTGGAGTGACCCAGTACTTC. This codes for CASSPNRGVGVTQYF.

The sample holds many counts of this clonotype. The V and J genes are TRBV6-2 or TRBV6-3 and TRBJ1-1; 11 bases align to TRBD1. The ends lost 6 bases at V and 8 bases at J; junction bases unmatched: 5. Looked up from germline, CDR1 is MNHEY and CDR2 is SVGEGT. The CDR3 is 13 residues long. The CDR3 sequence: CASSGQGAREAFF. CDR3 in DNA: TGTGCCAGCAGCGGACAGGGGGCCCGAGAAGCTTTCTTT.